These 5 T cell receptor beta chains were all obtained from the same sample, sequenced in a study of CD4 and CD8 cells across lung adenocarcinoma regions (dated by TCRdb to 2016 to 2019). The library came from PCR. TCRdb records HiSeq X Ten as the sequencer. Starting from the raw public reads, TCRdb applied fastp trimming at Q25, assembled clones with MiXCR and retained in-frame beta chains. Each entry is one CDR3 protein sequence, shown with its most common DNA and genes. This sample holds more than 6,000 distinct CDR3 sequences; approximately 49% were observed only once. The ten largest account for roughly 40% of the sample. Sequencing was done on a sample of CD8+ T cells from the center of a lung tumor. According to the study, the label for this sample's cell subset or site signals: tumor center region. Source of these receptors: a male donor with lung adenocarcinoma. The CD4 and CD8 labels of this study may be unreliable.

Points on this clonotype: An end of the junction differs from the germline gene, which may be a read error. The V and J genes are TRBV6-1 and TRBJ2-2, with D perhaps given as TRBD1 or TRBD2 (5 bases each). Per the germline V gene, CDR1 is MNHNS and CDR2 is SASEGT. This CDR3 has 12 amino acids. The CDR3 spells CASTLNTGTLYF. DNA for the CDR3: TGTGCCAGCACCCTCAACACCGGGACGCTGTATTTT.

CDR3 nucleotides: TGTGCCAGCGCGGGGCGCGGGGGCCTTGACCCAGATACCCAGTACTTC. Encoded protein: CASAGRGGLDPDTQYF. This sequence joins TRBV27 and TRBJ2-3; D is possibly TRBD2 (7 bases). The end of the DNA fits TRBJ2-5 better, so the J call may be wrong. The CDR3 is made up of 16 amino acids. Looked up from germline, CDR1 is MNHEY and CDR2 is SMNVEV (reference sequence).

This clonotype was counted between two and nine times. CDR3 DNA sequence: TGTGCCAGCAGTGGCCTACAGACCTACTCCTACAATGAGCAGTTCTTC. Translating it yields CASSGLQTYSYNEQFF. V usage is TRBV6-1 and J usage is TRBJ2-1; D is unresolved. Trimming stripped 4 bases from V and 0 bases from J, with 13 bases between. The CDR3 totals 16 residues. The V gene's germline CDR1 is MNHNS and CDR2 SASEGT.

Notes on this clonotype: Relative to the germline gene, one junction end is altered; a read error may explain this. The CDR3 DNA reads TGTGCCACCGGCCGGGGAGTGAGCTACGATAAGCAGTATTTC. The encoded protein is CATGRGVSYDKQYF. J is TRBJ2-1 and V is TRBV10-3; D possibly corresponds to TRBD2 (5 bases). The CDR3 runs to 14 residues. Germline V CDR1 and CDR2: ENHRY, SYGVKD.

This clonotype came up once. CDR3 amino acids: CARGEGARLPDTQYF. In DNA, the CDR3 is TGTGCCAGGGGTGAAGGGGCCCGCCTCCCAGATACGCAGTATTTT. This chain uses TRBV6-1 with TRBJ2-3, with D perhaps TRBD1 (5 bases). From germline, CDR1 is MNHNS and CDR2 SASEGT. CDR3 length: 15 residues. V dropped 9 bases and J dropped 4 bases, with 20 bases sitting between them.